These T cell receptor beta chains were read from a single sample in a study of shared clonotypes between healthy human individuals. Measured with immunoSEQ multiplex PCR; TCRdb has only the in-frame clones, and not every one. This sample has about 600,000 clones; roughly 97% occur once, and the top ten carry approximately 0.057%. Sequenced material: naive CD4+ T cells sorted from blood. These receptors came from a woman under 40 in good health. Both conserved end residues are part of each CDR3. Each record gives: clone size, D gene, J gene, V gene, CDR3 length, CDR3 DNA, CDR3 protein. A D gene is named only where the DNA matches it firmly. For some rows the clone size is stated as once, few or many, or as a class when expanded; others skip it.

clone size: -
D gene: -
J gene: TRBJ1-2
V gene: TRBV5-4
CDR3 length: 15
CDR3 DNA: TGTGCCAGCAGCCGTCCGCCCTCAAAGGACTATGGCTACACCTTC
CDR3 protein: CASSRPPSKDYGYTF

clone size: -
D gene: -
J gene: TRBJ2-7
V gene: TRBV9
CDR3 length: 14
CDR3 DNA: TGTGCCAGCAGCGTAGCCAGCACCTCCTACGAGCAGTACTTC
CDR3 protein: CASSVASTSYEQYF

clone size: -
D gene: -
J gene: TRBJ2-7
V gene: TRBV27
CDR3 length: 15
CDR3 DNA: TGTGCCAGCCAATCGGAGGGGGCGGGCTCCTACGAGCAGTACTTC
CDR3 protein: CASQSEGAGSYEQYF

clone size: -
D gene: TRBD1
J gene: TRBJ1-2
V gene: TRBV5-1
CDR3 length: 13
CDR3 DNA: TGCGCCAGCAGTCCTACAGGGGAACGCGGCTACACCTTC
CDR3 protein: CASSPTGERGYTF

clone size: -
D gene: -
J gene: TRBJ2-5
V gene: TRBV2
CDR3 length: 12
CDR3 DNA: TGTGCCAGCAGTGAAGCGGGAGAGACCCAGTACTTC
CDR3 protein: CASSEAGETQYF

clone size: -
D gene: TRBD1
J gene: TRBJ1-2
V gene: TRBV10-3
CDR3 length: 14
CDR3 DNA: TGTGCCATCAGGGATACAGGGGGCTTCTATGGCTACACCTTC
CDR3 protein: CAIRDTGGFYGYTF

clone size: -
D gene: -
J gene: TRBJ1-3
V gene: TRBV4-1
CDR3 length: 15
CDR3 DNA: TGCGCCAGCAGCCAAGATAAGCTCTCTGGAAACACCATATATTTT
CDR3 protein: CASSQDKLSGNTIYF

clone size: -
D gene: -
J gene: TRBJ2-2
V gene: TRBV28
CDR3 length: 14
CDR3 DNA: TGTGCCAGCAGTTTTCTTGTGGACACCGGGGAGCTGTTTTTT
CDR3 protein: CASSFLVDTGELFF

clone size: -
D gene: -
J gene: TRBJ2-7
V gene: TRBV5-6
CDR3 length: 16
CDR3 DNA: TGTGCCAGCAGCTTATACACCGGGACCGGGGCCTACGAGCAGTACTTC
CDR3 protein: CASSLYTGTGAYEQYF

clone size: -
D gene: -
J gene: TRBJ2-3
V gene: TRBV21-1
CDR3 length: 16
CDR3 DNA: TGTGCCAGCAGCAATGTTGGTCAGGAGGGCCCAGATACGCAGTATTTT
CDR3 protein: CASSNVGQEGPDTQYF

clone size: -
D gene: -
J gene: TRBJ2-2
V gene: TRBV29-1
CDR3 length: 13
CDR3 DNA: TGCAGCGTTGGACGGATTCCCACCGGGGAGCTGTTTTTT
CDR3 protein: CSVGRIPTGELFF

clone size: -
D gene: -
J gene: TRBJ1-1
V gene: TRBV11-2
CDR3 length: 13
CDR3 DNA: TGTGCCAGCAGCTTAGCAGGGGACACTGAAGCTTTCTTT
CDR3 protein: CASSLAGDTEAFF

clone size: -
D gene: TRBD1
J gene: TRBJ1-2
V gene: TRBV5-1
CDR3 length: 16
CDR3 DNA: TGCGCCAGCAGGAACTTCCCCGGGACAGGGGACTATGGCTACACCTTC
CDR3 protein: CASRNFPGTGDYGYTF

clone size: -
D gene: TRBD1
J gene: TRBJ1-4
V gene: TRBV18
CDR3 length: 13
CDR3 DNA: TGTGCCAGCTCACCCGGGACAGATGAAAAACTGTTTTTT
CDR3 protein: CASSPGTDEKLFF

clone size: -
D gene: -
J gene: TRBJ1-4
V gene: TRBV7-9
CDR3 length: 12
CDR3 DNA: TGTGCCAGCAGCCCCGTTGGGGCTCAGCTGTTTTTT
CDR3 protein: CASSPVGAQLFF

clone size: -
D gene: -
J gene: TRBJ2-7
V gene: TRBV5-1
CDR3 length: 12
CDR3 DNA: TGCGCCAGCAGCAGTCAGGGCTACGAGCAGTACTTC
CDR3 protein: CASSSQGYEQYF

clone size: -
D gene: -
J gene: TRBJ2-2
V gene: TRBV9
CDR3 length: 14
CDR3 DNA: TGTGCCAGCAGCGTAGAAGGATATAACGGGGAGCTGTTTTTT
CDR3 protein: CASSVEGYNGELFF

clone size: -
D gene: TRBD2
J gene: TRBJ2-3
V gene: TRBV5-4
CDR3 length: 16
CDR3 DNA: TGTGCCAGCAGCTTAGGACTAGCGGGGGGCACAGATACGCAGTATTTT
CDR3 protein: CASSLGLAGGTDTQYF

clone size: -
D gene: TRBD1
J gene: TRBJ1-1
V gene: TRBV14
CDR3 length: 13
CDR3 DNA: TGTGCCAGCACCAGATCACTCACAGGGGTCGCTTTCTTT
CDR3 protein: CASTRSLTGVAFF

clone size: -
D gene: -
J gene: TRBJ1-2
V gene: TRBV9
CDR3 length: 16
CDR3 DNA: TGTGCCAGCAGCGTAGCCGACAACACCGGAAGGATTGGCTACACCTTC
CDR3 protein: CASSVADNTGRIGYTF

clone size: -
D gene: -
J gene: TRBJ1-1
V gene: TRBV10-3
CDR3 length: 12
CDR3 DNA: TGTGCCATCAGTGAATTGGGCACTGAAGCTTTCTTT
CDR3 protein: CAISELGTEAFF

clone size: -
D gene: -
J gene: TRBJ1-1
V gene: TRBV2
CDR3 length: 13
CDR3 DNA: TGTGCCAGCAACTACAGGTTTAACACTGAAGCTTTCTTT
CDR3 protein: CASNYRFNTEAFF

clone size: -
D gene: -
J gene: TRBJ1-2
V gene: TRBV28
CDR3 length: 14
CDR3 DNA: TGTGCCAGCAGTCAGAGGACGGGAGTCTATGGCTACACCTTC
CDR3 protein: CASSQRTGVYGYTF

clone size: -
D gene: -
J gene: TRBJ1-2
V gene: TRBV2
CDR3 length: 14
CDR3 DNA: TGTGCCAGCAGTGTAATAGGATCTAACTATGGCTACACCTTC
CDR3 protein: CASSVIGSNYGYTF

clone size: -
D gene: -
J gene: TRBJ2-1
V gene: TRBV5-1
CDR3 length: 16
CDR3 DNA: TGCGCCAGCAGCCTAATTAGTTCCCCCGCATACAATGAGCAGTTCTTC
CDR3 protein: CASSLISSPAYNEQFF

clone size: -
D gene: -
J gene: TRBJ2-5
V gene: TRBV5-4
CDR3 length: 13
CDR3 DNA: TGTGCCAGCAGCTTGGAGGCAGAAGAGACCCAGTACTTC
CDR3 protein: CASSLEAEETQYF

clone size: -
D gene: -
J gene: TRBJ2-7
V gene: TRBV28
CDR3 length: 13
CDR3 DNA: TGTGCCAGCAGGCGGACAGAATCCTACGAGCAGTACTTC
CDR3 protein: CASRRTESYEQYF

clone size: -
D gene: -
J gene: TRBJ2-1
V gene: TRBV5-1
CDR3 length: 17
CDR3 DNA: TGCGCCAGCAGCCGCATGAAAACTAAAATACTTTACAATGAGCAGTTCTTC
CDR3 protein: CASSRMKTKILYNEQFF

clone size: -
D gene: TRBD2
J gene: TRBJ2-1
V gene: TRBV29-1
CDR3 length: 14
CDR3 DNA: TGCAGCGTTGAAGACGGACTAGCGGGAGGTTGGCAGTTCTTC
CDR3 protein: CSVEDGLAGGWQFF

clone size: -
D gene: -
J gene: TRBJ2-7
V gene: TRBV13
CDR3 length: 11
CDR3 DNA: TGTGCCAGCAGCTCCTCGTACGAGCAGTACTTC
CDR3 protein: CASSSSYEQYF

clone size: -
D gene: -
J gene: TRBJ2-5
V gene: TRBV2
CDR3 length: 15
CDR3 DNA: TGTGCCAGCACCCAGATCCGTGCTGGGGGTGAGACCCAGTACTTC
CDR3 protein: CASTQIRAGGETQYF

clone size: -
D gene: -
J gene: TRBJ1-1
V gene: TRBV7-9
CDR3 length: 15
CDR3 DNA: TGTGCCAGCAGCAGACTGGGGCGCGGGAACACTGAAGCTTTCTTT
CDR3 protein: CASSRLGRGNTEAFF

clone size: -
D gene: -
J gene: TRBJ2-1
V gene: TRBV18
CDR3 length: 14
CDR3 DNA: TGTGCCAGCTCACCAAGGGACTTCAACAATGAGCAGTTCTTC
CDR3 protein: CASSPRDFNNEQFF

clone size: -
D gene: TRBD2
J gene: TRBJ2-2
V gene: TRBV30
CDR3 length: 15
CDR3 DNA: TGTGCCTGGGAACCGGGACTAGGTTTTTCCGGGGAGCTGTTTTTT
CDR3 protein: CAWEPGLGFSGELFF

clone size: -
D gene: -
J gene: TRBJ2-7
V gene: TRBV7-8
CDR3 length: 16
CDR3 DNA: TGTGCCAGCAGCTTAGTAGAGACAGGAGTCTCCTACGAGCAGTACTTC
CDR3 protein: CASSLVETGVSYEQYF

clone size: -
D gene: -
J gene: TRBJ2-3
V gene: TRBV5-1
CDR3 length: 14
CDR3 DNA: TGCGCCAGCAGGTCAGGCCAACACACAGATACGCAGTATTTT
CDR3 protein: CASRSGQHTDTQYF

clone size: -
D gene: TRBD2
J gene: TRBJ2-7
V gene: TRBV5-1
CDR3 length: 15
CDR3 DNA: TGCGCCAGCAGCTGGACTAGCGGGAGGAACTACGAGCAGTACTTC
CDR3 protein: CASSWTSGRNYEQYF

clone size: -
D gene: -
J gene: TRBJ1-1
V gene: TRBV5-1
CDR3 length: 12
CDR3 DNA: TGCGCCAGCAGCTCCCCGGGCACTGAAGCTTTCTTT
CDR3 protein: CASSSPGTEAFF

clone size: once
D gene: -
J gene: TRBJ2-7
V gene: TRBV4-2
CDR3 length: 17
CDR3 DNA: TGTGCCAGCAGTGCCACAGGGTTGTCCAGCGGAATCTACGAGCAGTACTTC
CDR3 protein: CASSATGLSSGIYEQYF

clone size: -
D gene: TRBD1
J gene: TRBJ2-7
V gene: TRBV5-1
CDR3 length: 15
CDR3 DNA: TGCGCCAGCAGTAACGGACAGGGGGCCTCCTACGAGCAGTACTTC
CDR3 protein: CASSNGQGASYEQYF

clone size: once
D gene: -
J gene: TRBJ2-7
V gene: TRBV29-1
CDR3 length: 11
CDR3 DNA: TGCAGCGTTGTCCTTCGGAGGGAGCAGTACTTC
CDR3 protein: CSVVLRREQYF